The next 26 T cell receptor beta chains were all read from a single sample in a study of blood T cell repertoires in COVID-19. Only in-frame clones appear in the TCRdb table, and some are missing; sequencing was by immunoSEQ multiplex PCR. The repertoire includes about 98,000 clones, around 76% of them detected once, and under 20% sits in the top ten. Source material: peripheral blood. The receptors originated from a man older than 75 with acute or convalescent COVID-19.

This clone was seen a single time. The V call is TRBV11-2, the J call TRBJ2-1; weak D call: TRBD1 (6 bases). This CDR3 comprises 13 residues. The germline V gene encodes CDR1 SGHAT and CDR2 FQNNGV. V dropped 5 bases and J dropped 7 bases, with 12 bases sitting between them. CDR3 sequence (DNA): TGTGCCAGCAGCCCCCAGGGGCTGAATGAGCAGTTCTTC. This translates into CASSPQGLNEQFF.

The rearrangement uses TRBV28 and TRBJ1-4; the D gene is possibly TRBD1 (5 bases). The V end lost 4 bases, the J end lost 0 bases, and 6 bases lay between the germline ends. Germline CDR1 and CDR2: MDHEN and SYDVKM. CDR3 length: 14 residues. This CDR3 is CASSSGSTNEKLFF. The CDR3 DNA follows: TGTGCCAGCAGTTCAGGGTCAACTAATGAAAAACTGTTTTTT.

The genes are TRBV24-1 and TRBJ2-3; 8 nucleotides agree with TRBD2. This CDR3 is built from 14 residues. The junction had 11 bases not matched to a gene; V was cut back by 9 bases and J by 7 bases. The germline gives CDR1 KGHDR, CDR2 SFDVKD. The chain's CDR3 is CATGAGGVFHTQYF. For the CDR3, the DNA is TGTGCCACCGGGGCGGGGGGCGTCTTTCATACGCAGTATTTT.

This CDR3 is CASSVRAGRYNEQFF. The CDR3 bases are TGTGCCAGCAGCGTGCGAGCGGGAAGATACAATGAGCAGTTCTTC. The chain joins TRBV7-8 to TRBJ2-1; 7 nucleotides match TRBD2. Trimming removed 5 bases from V and 4 bases from J; junction bases left unmatched: 8. From germline, CDR1 is SGHVS and CDR2 FQNEAQ. The CDR3 is 15 residues long.

This rearrangement joins TRBV28 to TRBJ1-2, with D unclear. The V and J ends lost 5 bases and 7 bases respectively, with 11 bases between them. The CDR3 has 12 amino acids. Per germline, CDR1 MDHEN and CDR2 SYDVKM. CDR3 sequence: CASSPLMRGYTF. Here the CDR3 DNA reads TGTGCCAGCAGTCCCCTCATGCGTGGCTACACCTTC.

This rearrangement joins TRBV27 to TRBJ1-3, with a weak D call TRBD1 (6 bases). The germline gives CDR1 MNHEY, CDR2 SMNVEV (reference sequence). This CDR3 is 15 amino acids long. Deletions cut 3 bases from V and 4 bases from J, with 13 bases between. CDR3 residues: CASSLGGAPGNTIYF. The DNA for the CDR3 is TGTGCCAGCAGTTTGGGGGGGGCGCCGGGAAACACCATATATTTT.

The V call is TRBV5-6, the J call TRBJ1-5, with TRBD1 as a possible D gene (5 bases). The CDR3 extends over 14 amino acids. V gave up 0 bases and J gave up 6 bases, with 10 bases separating them. Germline V lookup: CDR1 SGHDT, CDR2 YYEEEE. In nucleotides, the CDR3 is TGTGCCAGCAGCTTGGGAAGGGGCGGTCAGCCCCAGCATTTT. It yields the protein CASSLGRGGQPQHF.

J is TRBJ2-2 and V is TRBV3-1 (or the pseudogene TRBV3-2), with TRBD1 matching over 9 bases. The CDR3 consists of 16 residues. The V and J ends lost 2 bases and 1 base, in that order; junction bases with no gene match: 2. Germline CDR1 reads LGHDT; CDR2 reads YNNKEL (reference sequence). This CDR3 reads CASSQTGGMNTGELFF. The CDR3 nucleotides read TGTGCCAGCAGCCAAACAGGGGGCATGAACACCGGGGAGCTGTTTTTT.

This sequence joins TRBV9 and TRBJ2-4; 8 bases agree with TRBD2. This CDR3 has 15 residues. Germline values: CDR1 SGDLS, CDR2 YYNGEE. Trimming removed 0 bases from V and 6 bases from J; junction bases left unmatched: 5. CDR3 coding DNA: TGTGCCAGCAGCGTAGCTGGGGGACTAGGAAACATTCAGTACTTC. This translates into CASSVAGGLGNIQYF.

The V gene is TRBV9, the J gene TRBJ1-4; D is uncertain. The CDR3 contains 16 residues. The germline CDR1 and CDR2 sequences are SGDLS and YYNGEE. Trimming shortened V by 2 bases and J by 0 bases, and 11 bases separated the two germline ends. In nucleotides, the CDR3 is TGTGCCAGCAGCGTGAGCGACGTTGCAACTAATGAAAAACTGTTTTTT. The encoded protein is CASSVSDVATNEKLFF.

V gene TRBV5-1 combines with J gene TRBJ2-3; 8 nucleotides match TRBD1. CDR3 length: 16 amino acids. V shed 4 bases and J 2 bases; nucleotides not matched to a gene: 9. The germline CDR1 and CDR2 sequences are SGHRS and YFSETQ. CDR3 loop: CASSRTGLIATDTQYF. The CDR3 region has the DNA TGCGCCAGCAGCCGGACAGGGCTGATCGCCACAGATACGCAGTATTTT.

The chain joins TRBV19 to TRBJ1-6; no reliable D call. CDR1 and CDR2 (germline): LNHDA, SQIVND (reference sequence). Trimming shortened V by 2 bases and J by 5 bases, and 7 bases separated the two germline ends. CDR3 length: 14 residues. The CDR3 region is CASSIWAHNSPLHF. Written as DNA, the CDR3 is TGTGCCAGTAGTATATGGGCCCATAATTCACCCCTCCACTTT.

The rearrangement uses TRBV7-2 and TRBJ2-5; tentative D call: TRBD2 (5 bases). This CDR3 region has 15 residues. Germline CDR1 and CDR2: SGHTA and FQGNSA. Trimming took 0 bases from V and 4 from J, leaving 12 bases between them. The CDR3 DNA follows: TGTGCCAGCAGCTTAGCCAGGCACCGGGGAGAGACCCAGTACTTC. Encoded protein: CASSLARHRGETQYF.

This chain uses TRBV3-1 (or the pseudogene TRBV3-2) with TRBJ2-1, with 7 bases that match TRBD2. Per germline, CDR1 LGHDT and CDR2 YNNKEL (reference sequence). The CDR3 has 14 residues. V gave up 0 bases and J gave up 8 bases; unmatched junction bases: 4. This chain's CDR3 is CASSQDGGGDEQFF. For the CDR3, the DNA is TGTGCCAGCAGCCAAGATGGGGGAGGGGATGAGCAGTTCTTC.

This clone was seen a single time. This chain joins TRBV10-3 and TRBJ2-7; the D is unclear. The CDR3 spans 12 residues. Germline V gene lookup returns CDR1 ENHRY and CDR2 SYGVKD. V lost 3 bases and J 3 bases, leaving 6 bases between the germline ends. The CDR3 region is CAISEEFYEQYF. The CDR3 bases are TGTGCCATCAGTGAAGAGTTCTACGAGCAGTACTTC.

The genes are TRBV7-2 and TRBJ2-5, with 9 bases aligning to TRBD1. This CDR3 has 17 residues. Germline assignment: CDR1 SGHTA and CDR2 FQGNSA. The V gene end was trimmed by 5 bases and the J gene end by 3 bases; junction bases not matched to a gene: 13. The CDR3 here is CASSPGPMGQGEETQYF. The CDR3 DNA follows: TGTGCCAGCAGCCCTGGGCCTATGGGACAGGGAGAAGAGACCCAGTACTTC. Based on the CDR3 plus reference TRBV7-2 and TRBJ2-5, the full variable domain is GAGVSQSPSNKVTEKGKDVELRCDPISGHTALYWYRQSLGQGLEFLIYFQGNSAPDKSGLPSDRFSAERTGGSVSTLTIQRTQQEDSAVYLCASSPGPMGQGEETQYFGPGTRLLVL.

There are many counts of this clone. The chain uses TRBV20-1 and TRBJ1-1; D possibly corresponds to TRBD1 (6 bases). CDR1 DFQATT and CDR2 SNEGSKA come from the germline V gene (reference sequence). The length of the CDR3 is 11 residues. CDR3 protein: CSGQMNTEAFF. The CDR3 bases are TGCAGCGGACAGATGAACACTGAAGCTTTCTTT.

J is TRBJ1-1 and V is TRBV10-2; D remains unclear. Germline assignment: CDR1 WSHSY and CDR2 SAAADI. V gave up 8 bases and J gave up 1 base, with 11 bases separating them. The CDR3 runs to 13 residues. CDR3 sequence: CASLGVANTEAFF. CDR3 coding DNA: TGCGCCAGCCTCGGGGTCGCGAACACTGAAGCTTTCTTT.

The V gene is TRBV2, the J gene TRBJ2-5; 12 positions match TRBD2. The CDR3 loop spans 14 amino acids. Germline lookup yields CDR1 SNHLY and CDR2 FYNNEI. Trimming at V came to 6 bases and at J to 3 bases, leaving 2 bases not matched to a gene. CDR3 nucleotides: TGTGCCAGCAGGCGACTAGCGGGGGAAGAGACCCAGTACTTC. Amino acids: CASRRLAGEETQYF.

The chain carries TRBV29-1 and TRBJ2-1, with TRBD2 matching 12 bases. Germline V gene data show CDR1 as SQVTM and CDR2 as ANQGSEA. This CDR3 comprises 14 residues. The V and J ends lost 8 bases and 8 bases, in that order; junction bases with no gene match: 10. The DNA of the CDR3 is TGCAGCTTAGGACTAGCGGGATTATTCGATGAGCAGTTCTTC. Translation: CSLGLAGLFDEQFF.

The rearrangement uses TRBV28 and TRBJ1-2; no clear D. The ends were cut back, 3 bases at V and 4 bases at J, with 6 bases in the middle. Germline V gives CDR1 MDHEN, CDR2 SYDVKM. The CDR3 runs 12 residues. Here the CDR3 reads CASSFGGYGYTF. CDR3 DNA sequence: TGTGCCAGCAGTTTTGGCGGCTATGGCTACACCTTC.

The chain couples TRBV28 to TRBJ2-7; weak D call: TRBD1 (6 bases). The CDR3 is 13 residues long. Trimming shortened V by 6 bases and J by 3 bases, and 12 bases separated the two germline ends. Germline assignment: CDR1 MDHEN and CDR2 SYDVKM. In DNA, the CDR3 is TGTGCCAGCAGAGGGGGTGAAGACTACGAGCAGTACTTC. Residues: CASRGGEDYEQYF.

This clone showed up just a few times. This rearrangement joins TRBV12-2 to TRBJ2-2; the table names TRBD2, a call not compared with the DNA. TRBV12-2 is termed a pseudogene. This CDR3 comprises 15 residues. CDR3 residues: CASRLACTRTGELFF. The CDR3 bases are TGTGCAAGTCGCTTAGCTTGTACTCGAACCGGGGAGCTGTTTTTT.

The rearrangement joins TRBV29-1 to TRBJ2-1, with D possibly TRBD1 on 5 matching bases. Germline V gives CDR1 SQVTM, CDR2 ANQGSEA. The V end was cut by 0 bases, the J end by 8 bases, with 17 bases between. The CDR3 covers 15 residues. DNA of the CDR3: TGCAGCGTTGAAGAAATCGGGCAGGGTGGTTATGAGCAGTTCTTC. The encoded protein is CSVEEIGQGGYEQFF.

This rearrangement joins TRBV6-1 to TRBJ1-1; D unresolved. The V end was cut by 3 bases, the J end by 0 bases, with 8 bases between. Per the germline V gene, CDR1 is MNHNS and CDR2 is SASEGT. CDR3 length: 14 residues. CDR3 loop: CASSDHSMNTEAFF. CDR3 bases: TGTGCCAGCAGTGATCATTCCATGAACACTGAAGCTTTCTTT.

V gene TRBV7-2 combines with J gene TRBJ1-6, with 10 bases matching TRBD1. Losses at the gene ends were 4 bases for V and 10 bases for J; bases not matched to a gene: 10. Germline V gene sequence: CDR1 SGHTA, CDR2 FQGNSA. The CDR3 is 16 residues long. CDR3 DNA sequence: TGTGCCAGCAGCTCACCGGGACAGGGGAGGCGATCACCCCTCCACTTT. Its translation: CASSSPGQGRRSPLHF.